These 10 T cell receptor beta chains share one sample of origin, sequenced in a study of CD8+ T cells in alopecia areata. Sequencing templates came from extracted RNA that was reverse transcribed into cDNA. Sequencing used immunoSEQ multiplex PCR; TCRdb keeps in-frame clones, though not all of them. The table has more than 90,000 clones, 60% to 75% seen once. Treatment noted: oral pan-JAK inhibitor, 5-10 mg twice daily. The sequencing here drew on CD8+ T cells sorted from blood, taken at week 4, from a patient treated with tofacitinib. The receptors stem from a human donor with alopecia areata.

This clone was counted a single time. V is TRBV4-3 and J is TRBJ2-7; TRBD1 matches at 11 bases. V lost 3 bases to trimming and J lost 5 bases; unmatched junction nucleotides: 3. The CDR3 spans 14 residues. Germline values: CDR1 LGHNA, CDR2 YSLEER. CDR3 nucleotide sequence: TGCGCCAGCAGCCAGGGACAGGGGGACAACGAGCAGTACTTC. This sequence encodes CASSQGQGDNEQYF.

J is TRBJ1-2 and V is TRBV6-5; D is unclear. Between the trimmed V and J ends, which lost 6 bases and 6 bases, there was a span of 17 bases. CDR3 size: 14 residues. The V gene's germline CDR1 is MNHEY and CDR2 SVGAGI. The CDR3 sequence is CASREDQVPHGYTF. DNA for the CDR3: TGTGCCAGCAGAGAAGACCAGGTGCCGCATGGCTACACCTTC.

V gene TRBV15 combines with J gene TRBJ2-3; D call uncertain. V was pared by 1 base and J by 3 bases, with 5 bases between. Germline V lookup: CDR1 LNHNV, CDR2 YYDKDF (reference sequence). The CDR3 has 13 amino acids. The CDR3 coding sequence is TGTGCCACCAGCAGAGGGGATACAGATACGCAGTATTTT. Its protein product is CATSRGDTDTQYF.

This clone came up a few times. The chain is built from TRBV7-8 and TRBJ2-3; TRBD1 agrees at 8 bases. The CDR3 extends over 14 amino acids. The V and J ends lost 3 bases and 5 bases, in that order; junction bases with no gene match: 4. Per the germline V gene, CDR1 is SGHVS and CDR2 is FQNEAQ. DNA for the CDR3: TGTGCCAGCAGCTTGGACAGGGTAGGAGATACGCAGTATTTT. Its protein is CASSLDRVGDTQYF.

The chain employs TRBV27 and TRBJ1-5; D possibly corresponds to TRBD1 (6 bases). V was shortened by 1 base and J by 6 bases, with 13 bases between the two germline ends. Germline V lookup: CDR1 MNHEY, CDR2 SMNVEV (reference sequence). This CDR3 comprises 15 residues. DNA for the CDR3: TGTGCCAGCAGTTTATATCGACAGGCGGGTCAGCCCCAGCATTTT. Residues: CASSLYRQAGQPQHF.

The rearrangement links TRBV30 to TRBJ2-6; TRBD1 is a possible D gene (6 bases). V was trimmed by 2 bases and J by 4 bases, leaving 9 bases between them. In germline, CDR1 is GTSNPN, CDR2 SVGIG (reference sequence). The CDR3 consists of 14 residues. The CDR3 DNA sequence: TGTGCCTGGAGTTGGGACACCGGGGCCAACGTCCTGACTTTC. Its protein is CAWSWDTGANVLTF.

This clone has a handful of counts. The chain has TRBV11-2 and TRBJ2-2; 11 bases agree with TRBD1. This CDR3 comprises 15 residues. V lost 4 bases, J lost 3 bases, and 1 base stayed unmatched. CDR1 and CDR2 (germline): SGHAT, FQNNGV. The CDR3 protein is CASSSGQGDTGELFF. The CDR3 DNA follows: TGTGCCAGCAGCTCGGGACAGGGGGACACCGGGGAGCTGTTTTTT.

The chain carries TRBV27 and TRBJ2-1; the D is unclear. V was clipped by 7 bases and J by 4 bases, with 17 bases between them. There are 15 residues in the CDR3. Germline V CDR1 and CDR2: MNHEY, SMNVEV (reference sequence). In DNA, the CDR3 is TGTGCCAGCACCCCTGGACCTACCATTTACAATGAGCAGTTCTTC. This translates into CASTPGPTIYNEQFF.

This sequence joins TRBV9 and TRBJ1-5, with D unclear. V lost 0 bases to trimming and J lost 5 bases, with 12 bases between them. There are 15 residues in the CDR3. Germline CDR1 SGDLS, CDR2 YYNGEE. The CDR3, as DNA: TGTGCCAGCAGCGTAGGGGGTCTCCAAGATCAGCCCCAGCATTTT. Translating gives CASSVGGLQDQPQHF.

This chain connects TRBV30 to TRBJ2-7; D ambiguous. The V end lost 0 bases, the J end lost 6 bases, and 9 bases lay between the germline ends. The germline V gene encodes CDR1 GTSNPN and CDR2 SVGIG (reference sequence). The CDR3 has 12 amino acids. CDR3: CAWSVHKGEQYF. CDR3 nucleotide sequence: TGTGCCTGGAGTGTACACAAGGGCGAGCAGTACTTC.